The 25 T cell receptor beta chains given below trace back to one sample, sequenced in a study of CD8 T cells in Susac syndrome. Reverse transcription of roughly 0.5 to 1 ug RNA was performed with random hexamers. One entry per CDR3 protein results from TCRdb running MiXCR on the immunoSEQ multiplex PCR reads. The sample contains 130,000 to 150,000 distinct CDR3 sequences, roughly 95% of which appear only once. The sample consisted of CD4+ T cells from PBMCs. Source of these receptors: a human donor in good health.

The CDR3, as DNA: TGTGCCAGCAGCGCGACTAGCGGGGTCACAGATACGCAGTATTTT. Translated: CASSATSGVTDTQYF. The genes are TRBV9 and TRBJ2-3; 11 bases map to TRBD2. Germline V lookup: CDR1 SGDLS, CDR2 YYNGEE. After removal of 3 bases from V and 2 bases from J, the junction contained 2 bases not matched to a gene. This CDR3 is built from 15 residues.

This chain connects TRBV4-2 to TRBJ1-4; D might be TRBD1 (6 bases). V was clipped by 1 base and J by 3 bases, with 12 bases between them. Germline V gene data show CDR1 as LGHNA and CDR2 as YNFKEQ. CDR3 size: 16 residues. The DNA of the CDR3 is TGTGCCAGCAGCCAAGGGCTACAGGGTTCTAATGAAAAACTGTTTTTT. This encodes CASSQGLQGSNEKLFF.

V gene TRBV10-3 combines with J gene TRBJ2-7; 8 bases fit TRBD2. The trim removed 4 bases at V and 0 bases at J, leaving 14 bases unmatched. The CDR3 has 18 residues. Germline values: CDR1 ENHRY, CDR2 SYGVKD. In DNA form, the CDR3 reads TGTGCCATCAGTGCCACCGGGGGTAGGAGCGGGAGCTCCTACGAGCAGTACTTC. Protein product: CAISATGGRSGSSYEQYF.

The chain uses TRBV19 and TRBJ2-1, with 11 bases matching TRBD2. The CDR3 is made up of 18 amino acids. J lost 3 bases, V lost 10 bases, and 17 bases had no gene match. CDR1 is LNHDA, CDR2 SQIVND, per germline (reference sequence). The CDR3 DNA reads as TGTGCCACCTCTACAGGGGCTCTAGCGGGAGGCCTCTACAATGAGCAGTTCTTC. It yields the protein CATSTGALAGGLYNEQFF.

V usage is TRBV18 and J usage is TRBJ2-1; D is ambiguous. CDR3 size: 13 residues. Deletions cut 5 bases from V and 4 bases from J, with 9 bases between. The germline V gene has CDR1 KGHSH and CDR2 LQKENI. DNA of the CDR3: TGTGCCAGCTCAATCCTGAATTACAATGAGCAGTTCTTC. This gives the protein CASSILNYNEQFF.

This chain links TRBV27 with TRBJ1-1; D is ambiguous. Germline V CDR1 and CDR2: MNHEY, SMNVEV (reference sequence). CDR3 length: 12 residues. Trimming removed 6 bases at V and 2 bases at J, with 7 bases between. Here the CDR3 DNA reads TGTGCCAGCAGGCCTACCAACACTGAAGCTTTCTTT. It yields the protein CASRPTNTEAFF.

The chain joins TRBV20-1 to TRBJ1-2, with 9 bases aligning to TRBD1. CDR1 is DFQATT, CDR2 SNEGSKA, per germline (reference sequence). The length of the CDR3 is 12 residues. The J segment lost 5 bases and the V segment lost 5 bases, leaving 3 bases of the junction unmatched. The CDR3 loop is CSAWDRVYGYTF. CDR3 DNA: TGCAGTGCTTGGGACAGGGTTTATGGCTACACCTTC.

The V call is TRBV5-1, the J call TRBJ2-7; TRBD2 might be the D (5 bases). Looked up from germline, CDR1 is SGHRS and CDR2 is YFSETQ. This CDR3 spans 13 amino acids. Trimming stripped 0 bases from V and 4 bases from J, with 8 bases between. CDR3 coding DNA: TGCGCCAGCAGCTTGGATGGGGAGTACGAGCAGTACTTC. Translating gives CASSLDGEYEQYF.

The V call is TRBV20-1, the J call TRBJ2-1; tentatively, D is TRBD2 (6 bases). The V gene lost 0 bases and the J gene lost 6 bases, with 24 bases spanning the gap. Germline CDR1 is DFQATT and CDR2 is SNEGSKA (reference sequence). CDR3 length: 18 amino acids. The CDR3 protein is CSARDLISSEGRANEQFF. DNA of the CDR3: TGCAGTGCTAGAGATCTCATCTCGTCGGAGGGTCGGGCCAATGAGCAGTTCTTC.

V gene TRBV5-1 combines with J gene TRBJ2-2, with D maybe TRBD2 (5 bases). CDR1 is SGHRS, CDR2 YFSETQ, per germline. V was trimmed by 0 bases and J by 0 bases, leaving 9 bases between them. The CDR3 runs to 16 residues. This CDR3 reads CASSLVGGPNTGELFF. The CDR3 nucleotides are TGCGCCAGCAGCTTGGTAGGAGGTCCGAACACCGGGGAGCTGTTTTTT.

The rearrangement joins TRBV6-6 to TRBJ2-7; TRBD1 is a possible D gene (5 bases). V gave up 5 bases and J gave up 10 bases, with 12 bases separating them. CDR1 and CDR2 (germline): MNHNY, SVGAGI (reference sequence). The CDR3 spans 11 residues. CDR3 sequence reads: CASSPGLGQYF. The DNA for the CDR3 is TGTGCCAGCAGTCCAGGGTTGGGACAGTACTTC.

The CDR3 DNA reads as TGTGCCAGCAGCTTGGAACGGAACCGGCGGGAGACCCAGTACTTC. It yields the protein CASSLERNRRETQYF. This chain uses TRBV5-4 with TRBJ2-5; no clear D gene. Trimming shortened V by 0 bases and J by 5 bases, and 14 bases separated the two germline ends. The CDR3 loop spans 15 amino acids. CDR1 and CDR2 (germline): SGHNT, YYREEE (reference sequence).

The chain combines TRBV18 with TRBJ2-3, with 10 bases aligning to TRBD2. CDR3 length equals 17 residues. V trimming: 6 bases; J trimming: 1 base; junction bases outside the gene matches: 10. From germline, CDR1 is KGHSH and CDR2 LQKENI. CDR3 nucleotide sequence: TGTGCCAGCTCGGTGCTAGCGGGAGAAGTCGGCACAGATACGCAGTATTTT. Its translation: CASSVLAGEVGTDTQYF.

CDR3 in amino acids: CSARNAGDGTDTQYF. In DNA, the CDR3 is TGCAGTGCTAGAAATGCGGGAGATGGTACAGATACGCAGTATTTT. The chain combines TRBV20-1 with TRBJ2-3; 7 bases fit TRBD2. Germline trimming cut 2 bases from V and 3 bases from J; bases unmatched to any gene: 8. The germline V gene has CDR1 DFQATT and CDR2 SNEGSKA (reference sequence). The CDR3 spans 15 residues.

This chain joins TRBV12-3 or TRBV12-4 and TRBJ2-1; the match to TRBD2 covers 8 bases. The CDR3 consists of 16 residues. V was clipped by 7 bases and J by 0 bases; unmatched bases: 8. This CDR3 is CASTAGAPNSYNEQFF. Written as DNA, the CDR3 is TGTGCCAGCACAGCGGGAGCCCCCAACTCCTACAATGAGCAGTTCTTC.

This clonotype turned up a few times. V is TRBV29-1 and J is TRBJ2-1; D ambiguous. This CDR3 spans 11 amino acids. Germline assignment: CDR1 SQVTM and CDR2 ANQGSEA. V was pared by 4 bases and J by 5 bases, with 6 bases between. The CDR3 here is CSVVPDNEQFF. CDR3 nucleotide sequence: TGCAGCGTTGTTCCTGACAATGAGCAGTTCTTC.

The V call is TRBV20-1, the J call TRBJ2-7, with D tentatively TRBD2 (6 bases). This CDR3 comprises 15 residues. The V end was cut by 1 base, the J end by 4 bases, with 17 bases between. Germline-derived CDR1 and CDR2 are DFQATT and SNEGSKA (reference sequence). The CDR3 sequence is CSARGRGGEAYEQYF. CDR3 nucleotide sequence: TGCAGTGCTAGAGGAAGGGGCGGGGAGGCGTACGAGCAGTACTTC.

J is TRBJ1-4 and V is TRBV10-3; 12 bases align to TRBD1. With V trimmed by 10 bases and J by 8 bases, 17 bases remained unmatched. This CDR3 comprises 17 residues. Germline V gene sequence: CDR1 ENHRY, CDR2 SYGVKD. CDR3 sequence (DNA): TGTGCCACAACCGGGACAGGGGGCTCGTTCCAGGTGGAAAAACTGTTTTTT. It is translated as CATTGTGGSFQVEKLFF.

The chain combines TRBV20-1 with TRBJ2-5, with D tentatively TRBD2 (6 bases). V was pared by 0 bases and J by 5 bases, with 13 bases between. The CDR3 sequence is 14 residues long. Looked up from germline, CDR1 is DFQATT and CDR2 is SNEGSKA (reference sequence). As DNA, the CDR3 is TGCAGTGCTAGAGATCTACTAGCCGGTGAGACCCAGTACTTC. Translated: CSARDLLAGETQYF.

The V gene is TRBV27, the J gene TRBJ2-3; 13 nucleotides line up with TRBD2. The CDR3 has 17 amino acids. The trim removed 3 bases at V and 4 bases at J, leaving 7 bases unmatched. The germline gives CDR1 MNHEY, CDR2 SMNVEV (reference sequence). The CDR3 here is CASSFYRTSGSADTQYF. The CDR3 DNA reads TGTGCCAGCAGTTTTTACCGGACTAGCGGGAGCGCAGATACGCAGTATTTT.

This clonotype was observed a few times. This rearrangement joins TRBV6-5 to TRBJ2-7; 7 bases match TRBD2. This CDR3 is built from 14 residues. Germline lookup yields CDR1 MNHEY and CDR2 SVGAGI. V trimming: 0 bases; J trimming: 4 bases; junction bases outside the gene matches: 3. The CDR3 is CASSYSLARYEQYF. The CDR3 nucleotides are TGTGCCAGCAGTTACTCACTAGCGAGATACGAGCAGTACTTC.

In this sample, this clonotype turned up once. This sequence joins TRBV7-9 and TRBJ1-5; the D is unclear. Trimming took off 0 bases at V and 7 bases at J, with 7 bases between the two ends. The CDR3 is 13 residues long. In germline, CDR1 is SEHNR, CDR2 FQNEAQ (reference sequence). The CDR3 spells CASSLATGQPQHF. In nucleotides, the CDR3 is TGTGCCAGCAGCTTAGCGACTGGGCAGCCCCAGCATTTT.

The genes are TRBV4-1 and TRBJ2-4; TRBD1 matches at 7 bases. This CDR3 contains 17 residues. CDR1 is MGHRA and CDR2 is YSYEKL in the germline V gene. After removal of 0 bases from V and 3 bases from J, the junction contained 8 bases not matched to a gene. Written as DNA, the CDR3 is TGCGCCAGCAGCCAAGACCCGCCGGGACAGTACAAAAACATTCAGTACTTC. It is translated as CASSQDPPGQYKNIQYF.

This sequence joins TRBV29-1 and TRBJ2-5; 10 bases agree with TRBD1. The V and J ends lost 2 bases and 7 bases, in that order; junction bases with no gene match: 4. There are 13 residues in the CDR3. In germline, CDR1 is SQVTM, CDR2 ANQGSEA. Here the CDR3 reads CSVERTGGGTQYF. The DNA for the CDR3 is TGCAGCGTTGAAAGGACAGGGGGTGGGACCCAGTACTTC.

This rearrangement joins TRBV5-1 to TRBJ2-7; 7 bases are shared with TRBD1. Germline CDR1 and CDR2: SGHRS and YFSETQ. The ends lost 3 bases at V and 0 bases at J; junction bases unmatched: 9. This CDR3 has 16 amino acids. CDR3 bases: TGCGCCAGCAGCTCGAATCCCGACAGGGCCTCCTACGAGCAGTACTTC. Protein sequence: CASSSNPDRASYEQYF.